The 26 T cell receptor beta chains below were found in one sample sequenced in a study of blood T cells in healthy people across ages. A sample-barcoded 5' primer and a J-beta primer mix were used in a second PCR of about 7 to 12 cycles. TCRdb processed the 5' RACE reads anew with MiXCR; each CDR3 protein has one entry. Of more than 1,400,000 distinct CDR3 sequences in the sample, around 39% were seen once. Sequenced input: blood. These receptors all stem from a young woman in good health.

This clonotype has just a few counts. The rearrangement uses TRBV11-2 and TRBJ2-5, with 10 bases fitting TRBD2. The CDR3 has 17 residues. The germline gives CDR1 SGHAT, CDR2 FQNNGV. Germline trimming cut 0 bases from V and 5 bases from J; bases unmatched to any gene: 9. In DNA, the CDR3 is TGTGCCAGCAGCTTAGATCGCAGCGGGAGGGCCTATGAGACCCAGTACTTC. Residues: CASSLDRSGRAYETQYF.

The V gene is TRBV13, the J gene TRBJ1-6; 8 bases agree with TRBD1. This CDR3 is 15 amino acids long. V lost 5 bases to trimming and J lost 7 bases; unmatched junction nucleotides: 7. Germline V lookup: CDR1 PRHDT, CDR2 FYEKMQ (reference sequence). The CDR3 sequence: CASSVGQGWNSPLHF. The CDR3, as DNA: TGTGCCAGCAGCGTCGGACAGGGTTGGAATTCACCCCTCCACTTT.

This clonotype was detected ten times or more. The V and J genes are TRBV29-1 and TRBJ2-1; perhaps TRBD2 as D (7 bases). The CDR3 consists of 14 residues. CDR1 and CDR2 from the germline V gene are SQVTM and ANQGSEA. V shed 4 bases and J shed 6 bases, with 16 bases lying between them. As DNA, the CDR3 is TGCAGCGTTGGGGGGGCGACTAGCCCCAATGAGCAGTTCTTC. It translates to CSVGGATSPNEQFF.

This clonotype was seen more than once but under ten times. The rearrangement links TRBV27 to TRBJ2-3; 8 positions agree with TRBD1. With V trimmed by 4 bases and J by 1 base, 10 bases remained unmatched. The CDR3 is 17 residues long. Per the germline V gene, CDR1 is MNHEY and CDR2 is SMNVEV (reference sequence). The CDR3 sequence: CASSSSHQGAGTDTQYF. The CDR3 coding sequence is TGTGCCAGCAGTTCATCCCACCAGGGGGCAGGCACAGATACGCAGTATTTT.

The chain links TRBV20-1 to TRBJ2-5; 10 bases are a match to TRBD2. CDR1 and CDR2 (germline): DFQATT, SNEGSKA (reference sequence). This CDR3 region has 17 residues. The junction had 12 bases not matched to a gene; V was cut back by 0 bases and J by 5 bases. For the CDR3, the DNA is TGCAGTGCTAGAGAGGGCGGGACTAGCGCCCTCCGGGAGACCCAGTACTTC. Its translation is CSAREGGTSALRETQYF.

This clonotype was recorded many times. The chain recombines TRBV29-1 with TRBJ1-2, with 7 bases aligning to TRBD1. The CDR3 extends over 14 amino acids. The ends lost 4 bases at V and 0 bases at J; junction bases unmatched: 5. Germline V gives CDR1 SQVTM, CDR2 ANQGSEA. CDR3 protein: CSVGDSTTNYGYTF. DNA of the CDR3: TGCAGCGTTGGGGACAGTACCACTAACTATGGCTACACCTTC.

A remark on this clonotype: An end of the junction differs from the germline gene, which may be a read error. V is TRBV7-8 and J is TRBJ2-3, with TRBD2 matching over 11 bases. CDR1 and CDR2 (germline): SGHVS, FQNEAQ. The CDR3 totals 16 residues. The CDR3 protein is CASSVTSGRPSETQYF. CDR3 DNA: TGTGCCAGCAGCGTAACTAGCGGGAGACCATCAGAGACGCAGTATTTT.

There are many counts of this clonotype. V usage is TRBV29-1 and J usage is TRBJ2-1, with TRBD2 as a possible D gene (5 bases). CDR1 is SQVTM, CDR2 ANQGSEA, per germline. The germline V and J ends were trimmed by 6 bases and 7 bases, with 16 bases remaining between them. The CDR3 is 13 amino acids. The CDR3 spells CSVPLKLGNEQFF. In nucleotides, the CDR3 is TGCAGCGTCCCCCTGAAACTAGGAAATGAGCAGTTCTTC.

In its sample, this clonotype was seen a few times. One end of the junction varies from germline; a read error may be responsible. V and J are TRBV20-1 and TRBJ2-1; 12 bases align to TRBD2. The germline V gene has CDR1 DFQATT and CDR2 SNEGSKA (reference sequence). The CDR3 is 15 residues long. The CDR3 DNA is TGCAGTGCTCATCGCCCTAGCGGGGGGGCCGGTGAGCAGTTCTTT. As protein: CSAHRPSGGAGEQFF.

Here the CDR3 reads CASSYSGLAGLTGELFF. The CDR3 nucleotides read TGTGCCAGCAGTTACTCGGGACTAGCGGGACTCACCGGGGAGCTGTTTTTT. V gene TRBV6-5 combines with J gene TRBJ2-2, with 13 bases matching TRBD2. Germline V gives CDR1 MNHEY, CDR2 SVGAGI. The CDR3 length is 17 residues. The V segment lost 0 bases and the J segment 4 bases; nucleotides outside the gene matches: 2.

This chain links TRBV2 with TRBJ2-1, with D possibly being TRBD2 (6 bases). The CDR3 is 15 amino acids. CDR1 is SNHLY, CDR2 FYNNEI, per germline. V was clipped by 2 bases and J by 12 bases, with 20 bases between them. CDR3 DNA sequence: TGTGCCAGCAGTGAACGTAGGGGCGGCGGGGAGAGGCAGTTCTTC. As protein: CASSERRGGGERQFF. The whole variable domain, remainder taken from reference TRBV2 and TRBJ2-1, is EPEVTQTPSHQVTQMGQEVILRCVPISNHLYFYWYRQILGQKVEFLVSFYNNEISEKSEIFDDQFSVERPDGSNFTLKIRSTKLEDSAMYFCASSERRGGGERQFFGPGTRLTVL.

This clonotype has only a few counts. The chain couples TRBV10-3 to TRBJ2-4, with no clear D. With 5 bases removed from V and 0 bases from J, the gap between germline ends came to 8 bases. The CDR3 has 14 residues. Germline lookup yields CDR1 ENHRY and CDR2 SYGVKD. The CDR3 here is CAISPKIAKNIQYF. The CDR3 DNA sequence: TGTGCCATCAGTCCGAAGATAGCCAAAAACATTCAGTACTTC.

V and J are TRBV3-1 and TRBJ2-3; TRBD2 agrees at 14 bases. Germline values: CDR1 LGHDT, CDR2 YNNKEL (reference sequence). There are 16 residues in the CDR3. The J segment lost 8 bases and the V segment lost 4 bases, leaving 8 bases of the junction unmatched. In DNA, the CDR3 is TGTGCCAGCAGCCCTCCGGGACTAGCGGGGGTAGTTACGCAGTATTTT. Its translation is CASSPPGLAGVVTQYF.

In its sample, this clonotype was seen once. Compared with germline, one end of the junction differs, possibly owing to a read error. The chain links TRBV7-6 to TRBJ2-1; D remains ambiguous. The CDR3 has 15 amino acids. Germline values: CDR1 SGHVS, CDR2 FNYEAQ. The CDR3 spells CVSSLETWDLHRQFF. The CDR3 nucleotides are TGTGTCAGCAGCTTAGAGACTTGGGATCTCCACAGGCAGTTCTTC.

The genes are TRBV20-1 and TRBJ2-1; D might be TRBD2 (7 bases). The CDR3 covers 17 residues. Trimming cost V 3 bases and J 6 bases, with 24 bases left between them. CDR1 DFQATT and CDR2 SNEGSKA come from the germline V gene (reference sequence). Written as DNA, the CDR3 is TGCAGTGCTAGTGAGGGGGGGCCATCGGGACGGTCCAATGAGCAGTTCTTC. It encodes CSASEGGPSGRSNEQFF.

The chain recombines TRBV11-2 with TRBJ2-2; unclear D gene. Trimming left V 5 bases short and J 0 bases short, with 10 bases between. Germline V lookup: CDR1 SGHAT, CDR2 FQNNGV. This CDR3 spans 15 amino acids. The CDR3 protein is CASSLQTANTGELFF. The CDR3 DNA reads TGTGCCAGCAGCCTTCAGACGGCGAACACCGGGGAGCTGTTTTTT.

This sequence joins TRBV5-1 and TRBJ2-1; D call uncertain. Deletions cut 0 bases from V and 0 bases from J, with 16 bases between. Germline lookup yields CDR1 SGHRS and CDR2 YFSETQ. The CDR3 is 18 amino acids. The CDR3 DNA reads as TGCGCCAGCAGCTTGGCCCCTCCCGGCCAGAGCTCCTACAATGAGCAGTTCTTC. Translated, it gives CASSLAPPGQSSYNEQFF.

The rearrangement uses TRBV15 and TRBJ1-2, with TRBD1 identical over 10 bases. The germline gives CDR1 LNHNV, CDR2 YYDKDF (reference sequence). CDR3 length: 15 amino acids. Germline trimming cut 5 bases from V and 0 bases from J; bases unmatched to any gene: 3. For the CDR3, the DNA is TGTGCCACCAGCCGGGGGACAGGGGCTAACTATGGCTACACCTTC. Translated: CATSRGTGANYGYTF.

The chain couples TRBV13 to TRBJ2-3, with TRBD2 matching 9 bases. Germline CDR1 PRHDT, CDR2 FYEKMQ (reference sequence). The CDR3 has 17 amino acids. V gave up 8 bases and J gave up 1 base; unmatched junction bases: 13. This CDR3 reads CASRGTSKTPGTDTQYF. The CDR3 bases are TGTGCCAGCCGGGGGACTAGCAAAACCCCCGGCACAGATACGCAGTATTTT. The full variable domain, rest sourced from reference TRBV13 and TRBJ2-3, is AAGVIQSPRHLIKEKRETATLKCYPIPRHDTVYWYQQGPGQDPQFLISFYEKMQSDKGSIPDRFSAQQFSDYHSELNMSSLELGDSALYFCASRGTSKTPGTDTQYFGPGTRLTVL.

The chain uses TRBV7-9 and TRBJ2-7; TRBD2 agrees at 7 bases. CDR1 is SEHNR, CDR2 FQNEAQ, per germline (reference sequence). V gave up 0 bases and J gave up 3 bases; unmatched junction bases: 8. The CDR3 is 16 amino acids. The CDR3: CASSLAVGAGDYEQYF. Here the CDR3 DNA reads TGTGCCAGCAGCTTAGCGGTAGGCGCGGGGGACTACGAGCAGTACTTC.

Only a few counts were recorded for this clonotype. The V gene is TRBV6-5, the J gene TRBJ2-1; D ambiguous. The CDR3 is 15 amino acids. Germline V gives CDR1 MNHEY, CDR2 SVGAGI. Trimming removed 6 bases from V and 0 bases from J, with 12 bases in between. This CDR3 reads CASSGWGSSYNEQFF. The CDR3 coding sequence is TGTGCCAGCAGCGGGTGGGGATCCTCCTACAATGAGCAGTTCTTC.

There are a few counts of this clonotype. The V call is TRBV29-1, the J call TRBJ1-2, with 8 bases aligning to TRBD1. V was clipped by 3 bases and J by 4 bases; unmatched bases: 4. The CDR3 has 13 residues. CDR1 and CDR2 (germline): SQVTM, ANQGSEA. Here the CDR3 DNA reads TGCAGCGTTGATGTGGGACAGGCCTATGGCTACACCTTC. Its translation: CSVDVGQAYGYTF.

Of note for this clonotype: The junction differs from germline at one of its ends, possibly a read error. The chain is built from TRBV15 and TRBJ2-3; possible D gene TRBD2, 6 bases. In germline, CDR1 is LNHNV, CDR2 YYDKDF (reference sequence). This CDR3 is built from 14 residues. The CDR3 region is CATSRGGGPDMQYF. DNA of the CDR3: TGTGCCACCAGCAGAGGAGGAGGGCCAGATATGCAGTATTTT.

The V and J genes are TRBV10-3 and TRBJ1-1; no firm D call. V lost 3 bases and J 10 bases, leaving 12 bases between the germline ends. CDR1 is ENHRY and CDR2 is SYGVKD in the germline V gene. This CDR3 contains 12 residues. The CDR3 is CAISDGDLGAFF. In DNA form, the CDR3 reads TGTGCCATCAGTGACGGGGATTTAGGAGCTTTCTTT.

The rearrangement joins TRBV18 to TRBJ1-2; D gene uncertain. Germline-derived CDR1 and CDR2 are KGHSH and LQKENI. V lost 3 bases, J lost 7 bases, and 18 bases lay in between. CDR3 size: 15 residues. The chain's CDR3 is CASSPGNEGLAGYTF. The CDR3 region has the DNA TGTGCCAGCTCACCTGGTAACGAGGGTCTAGCTGGCTACACCTTC.

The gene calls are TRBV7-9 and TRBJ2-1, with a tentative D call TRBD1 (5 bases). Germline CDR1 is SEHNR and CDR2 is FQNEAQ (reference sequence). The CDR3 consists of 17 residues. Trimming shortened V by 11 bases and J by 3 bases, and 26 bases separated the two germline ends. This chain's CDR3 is CAGAQRMLGRDYNEQFF. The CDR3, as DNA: TGTGCCGGCGCGCAGCGTATGTTGGGCAGGGACTACAATGAGCAGTTCTTC.